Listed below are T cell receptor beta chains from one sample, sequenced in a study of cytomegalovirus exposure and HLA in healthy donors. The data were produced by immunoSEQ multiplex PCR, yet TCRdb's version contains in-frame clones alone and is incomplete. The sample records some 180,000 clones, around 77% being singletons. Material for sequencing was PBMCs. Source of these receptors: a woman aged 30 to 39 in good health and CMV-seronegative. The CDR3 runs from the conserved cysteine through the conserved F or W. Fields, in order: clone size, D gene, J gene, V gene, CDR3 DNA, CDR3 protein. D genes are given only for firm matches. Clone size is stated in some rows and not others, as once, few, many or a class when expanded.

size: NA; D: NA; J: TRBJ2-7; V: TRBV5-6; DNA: TGTGCCAGCGGCCCCCAAATCGGACTCGCCGGGGAGCAGTACTTC; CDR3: CASGPQIGLAGEQYF
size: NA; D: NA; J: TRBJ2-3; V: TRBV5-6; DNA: TGTGCCAGCAGCTTAAGCAGCACAGATACGCAGTATTTT; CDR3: CASSLSSTDTQYF
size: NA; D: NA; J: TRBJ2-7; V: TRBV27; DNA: TGTGCCAGCAGTTTATCAACCGGCCGGACAGCTTACTACGAGCAGTACTTC; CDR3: CASSLSTGRTAYYEQYF
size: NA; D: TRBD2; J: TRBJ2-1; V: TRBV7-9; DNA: TGTGCCAGCAGCTTAAGGACTAGCGGGAGCTATGAGCAGTTCTTC; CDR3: CASSLRTSGSYEQFF
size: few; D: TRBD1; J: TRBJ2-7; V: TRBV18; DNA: TGTGCCAGCTCACCAACGAAACAGGGGACCCACGAGCAGTACTTC; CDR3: CASSPTKQGTHEQYF
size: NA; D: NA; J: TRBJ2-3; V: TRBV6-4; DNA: TGTGCCAGCAGTGACAGGCTGGGGACTAGCACAGATACGCAGTATTTT; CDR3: CASSDRLGTSTDTQYF
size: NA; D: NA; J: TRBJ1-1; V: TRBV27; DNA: TGTGCCAGCAGTTTCCGTGCCGGGATCATGAACACTGAAGCTTTCTTT; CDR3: CASSFRAGIMNTEAFF
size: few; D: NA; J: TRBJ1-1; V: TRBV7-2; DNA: TGTGCCAGCAGCTTAGTTGGGGGCGTAAAGACTGAAGCTTTCTTT; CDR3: CASSLVGGVKTEAFF
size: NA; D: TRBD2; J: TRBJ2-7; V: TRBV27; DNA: TGTGCCAGCAGTTTGTCTAGCGGAACCTACGAGCAGTACTTC; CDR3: CASSLSSGTYEQYF
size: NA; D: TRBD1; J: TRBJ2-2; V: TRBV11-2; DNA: TGTGCCAGCAGCCAGGATGGGACAGGGGGAATGGGCGGGGAGCTGTTTTTT; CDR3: CASSQDGTGGMGGELFF
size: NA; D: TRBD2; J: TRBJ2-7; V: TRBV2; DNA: TGTGCCAGCAGTGAAGCTGGACTAGCGGGTGGCGAGCAGTACTTC; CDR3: CASSEAGLAGGEQYF
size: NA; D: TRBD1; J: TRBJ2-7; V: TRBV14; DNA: TGTGCCAGCAGCTGGGGGACAGGGGGCAGTGAGCAGTACTTC; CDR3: CASSWGTGGSEQYF
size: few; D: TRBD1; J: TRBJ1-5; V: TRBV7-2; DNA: TGTGCCAGCAGCCCGCGGACAGGGGGCGGGCCCCAGCATTTT; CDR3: CASSPRTGGGPQHF
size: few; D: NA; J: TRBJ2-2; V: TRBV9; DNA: TGTGCCAGCAGTCCCCAGGTCGGCGGGACAGTTGGCGGGGAGCTGTTTTTT; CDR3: CASSPQVGGTVGGELFF
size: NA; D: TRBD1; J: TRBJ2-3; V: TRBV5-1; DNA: TGCGCCAGCAGCTTGGGGGGACAGGGAACAGATACGCAGTATTTT; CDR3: CASSLGGQGTDTQYF
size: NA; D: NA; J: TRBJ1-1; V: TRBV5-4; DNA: TGTGCCAGCAGCTTGACGCAGGGCCTTGAAGCTTTCTTT; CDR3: CASSLTQGLEAFF
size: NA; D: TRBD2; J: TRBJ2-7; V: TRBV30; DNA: TGTGCCTGGAGTGTAGGACTAGCGGGTTACGAGCAGTACTTC; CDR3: CAWSVGLAGYEQYF
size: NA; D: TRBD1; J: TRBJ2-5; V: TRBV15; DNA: TGTGCCACCAGCAGACAGCCTCCGGCGACAGGGATTTTTCAAGAGACCCAGTACTTC; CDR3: CATSRQPPATGIFQETQYF
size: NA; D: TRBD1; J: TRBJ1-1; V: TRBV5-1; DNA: TGCGCCAGCAGCTTGGGAAGGGACAGGGTTAGTGAAGCTTTCTTT; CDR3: CASSLGRDRVSEAFF
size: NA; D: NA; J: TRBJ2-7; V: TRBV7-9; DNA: TGTTCCAGCAGCTGGGGGCTGACGGACGTCTTCTACGAGCAGTACTTC; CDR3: CSSSWGLTDVFYEQYF
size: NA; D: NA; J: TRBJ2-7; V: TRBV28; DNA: TGTGCCAGCAGCATAGAAAGGAGCTCCTACGAGCAGTACTTC; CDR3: CASSIERSSYEQYF
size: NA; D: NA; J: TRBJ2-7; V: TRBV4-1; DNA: TGCGCCAGCAGCCAGTTTCAGGGTATAAGGTTCGGGTACGAGCAGTACTTC; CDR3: CASSQFQGIRFGYEQYF
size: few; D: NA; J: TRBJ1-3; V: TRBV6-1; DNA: TGTGCCAGCAGTGAATTTGGGAGGGGAAACACCATATATTTT; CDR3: CASSEFGRGNTIYF
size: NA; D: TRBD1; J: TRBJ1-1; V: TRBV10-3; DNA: TGTGCCATCAGCCGAGGAGGGGACAGGGGCTGGGGCACTGAAGCTTTCTTT; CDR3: CAISRGGDRGWGTEAFF
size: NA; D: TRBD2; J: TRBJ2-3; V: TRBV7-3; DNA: TGTGCCAGCAGCTTAAGCGGGGGGGCCACAGATACGCAGTATTTT; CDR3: CASSLSGGATDTQYF
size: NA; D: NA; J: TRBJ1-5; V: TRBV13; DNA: TGTGCCAGCAGCTTAGGGCGATATAGCAATCAGCCCCAGCATTTT; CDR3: CASSLGRYSNQPQHF
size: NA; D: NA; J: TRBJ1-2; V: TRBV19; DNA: TGTGCCAGTCAACAGGGCGGCTATGGCTACACCTTC; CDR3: CASQQGGYGYTF
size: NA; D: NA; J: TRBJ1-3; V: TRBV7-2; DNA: TGTGCCAGCAGCTTAGCGGCGGCCCTCAGCTCTGGAAACACCATATATTTT; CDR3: CASSLAAALSSGNTIYF
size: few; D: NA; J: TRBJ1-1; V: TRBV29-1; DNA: TGCAGCGTTGTAGAACAGACGGGGACTGAAGCTTTCTTT; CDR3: CSVVEQTGTEAFF
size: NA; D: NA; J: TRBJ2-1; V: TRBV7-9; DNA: TGTGCCAGCAGCTTAGCTCAAGTGTTTCAGGGTCCAGACAATGAGCAGTTCTTC; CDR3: CASSLAQVFQGPDNEQFF
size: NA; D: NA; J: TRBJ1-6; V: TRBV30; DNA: TGTGCCTGGAGTGGGGCAGGGCTATCACCCCTCCACTTT; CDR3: CAWSGAGLSPLHF
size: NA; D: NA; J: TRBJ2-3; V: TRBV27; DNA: TGTGCCAGCAGTTTCCAGCGACGCACAGATACGCAGTATTTT; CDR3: CASSFQRRTDTQYF
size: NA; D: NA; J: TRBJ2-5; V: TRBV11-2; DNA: TGTGCCAGCAGCTTAAGGAGAGAGACCCAGTACTTC; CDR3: CASSLRRETQYF
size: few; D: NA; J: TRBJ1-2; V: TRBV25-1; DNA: TGTGCCAGCAGTGAAAGTGGACGAGGGATTTATGGCTACACCTTC; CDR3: CASSESGRGIYGYTF
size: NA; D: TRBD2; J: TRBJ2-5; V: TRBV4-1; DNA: TGCGCCAGCAGCCGGACTAGCGGGGGACTTCAAGAGACCCAGTACTTC; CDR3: CASSRTSGGLQETQYF
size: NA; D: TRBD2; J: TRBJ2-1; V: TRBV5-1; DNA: TGCGCCAGCAGCTTGACTAGCGGGGTGATTTACAATGAGCAGTTCTTC; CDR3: CASSLTSGVIYNEQFF
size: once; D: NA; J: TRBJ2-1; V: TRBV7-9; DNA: TGTGCCAGCAGCTCCCAGAGAGGCGAGCAGTTCTTC; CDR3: CASSSQRGEQFF
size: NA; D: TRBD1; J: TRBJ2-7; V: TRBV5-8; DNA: TGTGCCAGCAGCTTGGGGACAGGGGAATTCGGGGCCTACGAGCAGTACTTC; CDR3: CASSLGTGEFGAYEQYF